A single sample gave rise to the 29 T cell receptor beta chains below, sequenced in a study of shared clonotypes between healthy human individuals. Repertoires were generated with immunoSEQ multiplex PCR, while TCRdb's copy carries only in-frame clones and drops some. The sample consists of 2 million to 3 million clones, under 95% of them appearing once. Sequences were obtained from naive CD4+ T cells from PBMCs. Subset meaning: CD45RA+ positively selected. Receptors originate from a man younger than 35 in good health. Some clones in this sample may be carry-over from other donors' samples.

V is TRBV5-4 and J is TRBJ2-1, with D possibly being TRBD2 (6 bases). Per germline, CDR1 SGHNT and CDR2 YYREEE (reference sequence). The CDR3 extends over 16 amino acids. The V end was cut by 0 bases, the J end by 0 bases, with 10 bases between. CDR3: CASSLGAGLSYNEQFF. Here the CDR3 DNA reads TGTGCCAGCAGCTTGGGGGCGGGACTCTCCTACAATGAGCAGTTCTTC.

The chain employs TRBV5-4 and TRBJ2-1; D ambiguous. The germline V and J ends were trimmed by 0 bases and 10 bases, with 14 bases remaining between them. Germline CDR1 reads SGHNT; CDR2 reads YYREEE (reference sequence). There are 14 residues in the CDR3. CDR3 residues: CASSLDPVPQEQFF. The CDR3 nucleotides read TGTGCCAGCAGCTTGGACCCGGTGCCCCAGGAGCAGTTCTTC.

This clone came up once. The CDR3 nucleotides read TGTGCCAGCAGCTTAGGTTCTACGAGCACTGAAGCTTTCTTT. Translation: CASSLGSTSTEAFF. The V and J genes are TRBV7-2 and TRBJ1-1, with no clear D. CDR1 and CDR2 (germline): SGHTA, FQGNSA. The CDR3 is 14 residues long. The germline V and J ends were trimmed by 1 base and 4 bases, with 10 bases remaining between them.

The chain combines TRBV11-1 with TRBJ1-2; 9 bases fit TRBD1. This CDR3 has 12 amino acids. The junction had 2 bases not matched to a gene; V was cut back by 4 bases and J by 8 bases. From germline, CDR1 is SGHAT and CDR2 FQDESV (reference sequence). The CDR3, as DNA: TGTGCCAGCAGCTCCGGGACAGGGGGCTACACCTTC. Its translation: CASSSGTGGYTF.

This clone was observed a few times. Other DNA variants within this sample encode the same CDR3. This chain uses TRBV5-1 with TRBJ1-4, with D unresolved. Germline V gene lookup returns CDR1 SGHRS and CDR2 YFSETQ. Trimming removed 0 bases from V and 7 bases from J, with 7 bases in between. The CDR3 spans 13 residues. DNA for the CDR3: TGCGCCAGCAGCTTGGGGTCAGGTGAAAAACTGTTTTTT. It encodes CASSLGSGEKLFF.

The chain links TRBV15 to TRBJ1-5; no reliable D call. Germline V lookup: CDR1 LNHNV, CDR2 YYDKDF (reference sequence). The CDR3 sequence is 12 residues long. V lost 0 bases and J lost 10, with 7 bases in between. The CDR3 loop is CATSRESFPQHF. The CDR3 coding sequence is TGTGCCACCAGCAGAGAGAGTTTCCCCCAGCATTTT.

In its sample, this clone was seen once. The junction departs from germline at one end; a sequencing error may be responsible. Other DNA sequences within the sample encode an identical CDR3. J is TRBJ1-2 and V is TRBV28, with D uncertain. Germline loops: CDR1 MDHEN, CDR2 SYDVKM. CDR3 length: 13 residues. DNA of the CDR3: TGCGCCAGCATGTCCTCCAGATCCTATGGCTACACCTTC. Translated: CASMSSRSYGYTF.

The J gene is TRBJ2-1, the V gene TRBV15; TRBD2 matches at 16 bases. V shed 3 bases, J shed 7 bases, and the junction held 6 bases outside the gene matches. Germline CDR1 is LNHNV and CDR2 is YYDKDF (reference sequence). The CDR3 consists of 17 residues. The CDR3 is CATSSAPGLAGGNEQFF. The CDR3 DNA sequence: TGTGCCACCAGCAGCGCCCCGGGACTAGCGGGAGGGAATGAGCAGTTCTTC.

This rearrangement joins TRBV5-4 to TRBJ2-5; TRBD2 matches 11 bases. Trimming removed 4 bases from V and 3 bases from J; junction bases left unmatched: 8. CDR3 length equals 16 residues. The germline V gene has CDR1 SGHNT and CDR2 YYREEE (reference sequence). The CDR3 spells CASSLGGSGREETQYF. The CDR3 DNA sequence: TGTGCCAGCAGCCTTGGTGGTAGCGGGAGGGAAGAGACCCAGTACTTC.

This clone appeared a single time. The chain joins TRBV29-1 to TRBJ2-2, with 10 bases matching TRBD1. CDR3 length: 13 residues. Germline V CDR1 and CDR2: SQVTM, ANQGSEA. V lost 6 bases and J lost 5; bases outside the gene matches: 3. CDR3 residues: CSVPGQGTGELFF. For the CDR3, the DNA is TGCAGCGTACCGGGACAGGGGACCGGGGAGCTGTTTTTT.

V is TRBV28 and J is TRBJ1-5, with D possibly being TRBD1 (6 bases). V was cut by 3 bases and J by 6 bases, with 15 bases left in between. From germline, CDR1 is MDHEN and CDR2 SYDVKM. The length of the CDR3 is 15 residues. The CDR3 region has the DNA TGTGCCAGCAGTTTCGCCCGCGGGGGGCTTCAGCCCCAGCATTTT. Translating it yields CASSFARGGLQPQHF.

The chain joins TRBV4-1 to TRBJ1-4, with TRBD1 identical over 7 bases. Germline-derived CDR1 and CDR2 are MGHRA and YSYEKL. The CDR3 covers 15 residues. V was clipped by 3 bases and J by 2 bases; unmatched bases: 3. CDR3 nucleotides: TGCGCCAGCAGCCACCTCAGGGGGACTAATGAAAAACTGTTTTTT. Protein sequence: CASSHLRGTNEKLFF.

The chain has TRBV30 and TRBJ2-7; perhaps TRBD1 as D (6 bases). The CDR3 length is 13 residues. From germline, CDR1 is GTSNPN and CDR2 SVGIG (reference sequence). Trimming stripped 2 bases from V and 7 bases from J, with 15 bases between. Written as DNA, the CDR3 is TGTGCCTGGAGTTCTACAGGGCTCGGGGAGCAGTACTTC. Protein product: CAWSSTGLGEQYF.

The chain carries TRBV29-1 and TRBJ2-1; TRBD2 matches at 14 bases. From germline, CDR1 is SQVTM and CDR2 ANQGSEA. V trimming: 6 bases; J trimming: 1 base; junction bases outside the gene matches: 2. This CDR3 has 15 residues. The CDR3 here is CSVGTSGRSYNEQFF. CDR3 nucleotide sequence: TGCAGCGTCGGGACTAGCGGGAGATCCTACAATGAGCAGTTCTTC.

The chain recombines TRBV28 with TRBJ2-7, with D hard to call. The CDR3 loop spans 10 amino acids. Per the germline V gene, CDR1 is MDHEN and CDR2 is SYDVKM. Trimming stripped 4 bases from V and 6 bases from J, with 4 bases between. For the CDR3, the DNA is TGTGCCAGCAGTTCGGCCGAGCAGTACTTC. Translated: CASSSAEQYF.

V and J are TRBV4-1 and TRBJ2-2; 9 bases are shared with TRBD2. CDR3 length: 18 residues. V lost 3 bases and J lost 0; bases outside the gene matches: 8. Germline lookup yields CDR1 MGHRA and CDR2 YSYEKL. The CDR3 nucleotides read TGCGCCAGCAGCCATCCTGAGACTAGCGGATCGAACACCGGGGAGCTGTTTTTT. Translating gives CASSHPETSGSNTGELFF.

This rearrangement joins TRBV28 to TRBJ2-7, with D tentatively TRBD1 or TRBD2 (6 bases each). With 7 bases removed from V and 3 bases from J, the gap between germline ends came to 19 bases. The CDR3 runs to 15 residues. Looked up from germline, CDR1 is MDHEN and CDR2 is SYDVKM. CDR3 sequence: CASTLRRGLGYEQYF. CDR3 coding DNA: TGTGCCAGCACCCTTAGGAGGGGGTTAGGCTACGAGCAGTACTTC.

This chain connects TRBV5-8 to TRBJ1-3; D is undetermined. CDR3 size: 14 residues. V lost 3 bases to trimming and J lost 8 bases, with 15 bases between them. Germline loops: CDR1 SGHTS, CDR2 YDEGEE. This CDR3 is CASSSVRNTDTIYF. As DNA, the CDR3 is TGTGCCAGCAGCTCGGTCCGAAATACGGACACCATATATTTT.

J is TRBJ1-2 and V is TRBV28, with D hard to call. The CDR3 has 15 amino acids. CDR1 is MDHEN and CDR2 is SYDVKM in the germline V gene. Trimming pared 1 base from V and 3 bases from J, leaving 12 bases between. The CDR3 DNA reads TGTGCCAGCAGTTTATTAGTCCACAGCGACTATGGCTACACCTTC. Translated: CASSLLVHSDYGYTF.

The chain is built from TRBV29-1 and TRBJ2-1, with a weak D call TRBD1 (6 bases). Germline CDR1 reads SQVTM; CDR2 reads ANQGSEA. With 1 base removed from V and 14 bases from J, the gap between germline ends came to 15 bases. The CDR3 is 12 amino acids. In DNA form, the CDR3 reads TGCAGCGTTGAAGGGAGCGGACAGAAAGAGTTCTTC. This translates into CSVEGSGQKEFF.

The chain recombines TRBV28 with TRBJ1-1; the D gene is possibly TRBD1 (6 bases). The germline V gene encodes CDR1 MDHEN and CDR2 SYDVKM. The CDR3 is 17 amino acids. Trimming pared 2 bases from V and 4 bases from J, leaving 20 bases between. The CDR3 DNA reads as TGTGCCAGCAGTTTAGGGGCGGGGGGCCGTAAGGCCACTGAAGCTTTCTTT. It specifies CASSLGAGGRKATEAFF.

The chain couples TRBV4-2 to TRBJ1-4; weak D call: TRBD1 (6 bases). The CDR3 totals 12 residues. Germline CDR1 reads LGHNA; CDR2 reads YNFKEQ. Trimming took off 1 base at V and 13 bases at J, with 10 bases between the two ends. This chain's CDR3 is CASSQGGGVLFF. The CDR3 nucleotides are TGTGCCAGCAGCCAAGGAGGGGGGGTACTGTTTTTT.

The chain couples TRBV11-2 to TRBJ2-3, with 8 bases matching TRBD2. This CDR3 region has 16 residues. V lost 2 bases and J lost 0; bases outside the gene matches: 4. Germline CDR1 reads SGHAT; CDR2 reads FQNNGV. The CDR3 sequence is CASSLLASGSTDTQYF. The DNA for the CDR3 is TGTGCCAGCAGCTTATTGGCTAGCGGGAGCACAGATACGCAGTATTTT.

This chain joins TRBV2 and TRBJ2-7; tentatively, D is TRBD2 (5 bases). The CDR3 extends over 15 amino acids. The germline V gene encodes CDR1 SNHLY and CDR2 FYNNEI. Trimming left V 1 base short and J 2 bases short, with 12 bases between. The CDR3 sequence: CASSEVAGRPYEQYF. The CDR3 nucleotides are TGTGCCAGCAGTGAAGTGGCGGGCCGGCCCTACGAGCAGTACTTC.

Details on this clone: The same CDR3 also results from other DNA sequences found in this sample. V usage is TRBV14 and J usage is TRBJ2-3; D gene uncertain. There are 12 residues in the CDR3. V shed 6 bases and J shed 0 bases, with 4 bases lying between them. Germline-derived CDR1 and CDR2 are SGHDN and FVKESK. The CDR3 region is CASSPSTDTQYF. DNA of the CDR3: TGTGCCAGCAGTCCTAGCACAGATACGCAGTATTTT. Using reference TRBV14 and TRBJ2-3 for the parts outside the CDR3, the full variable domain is EAGVTQFPSHSVIEKGQTVTLRCDPISGHDNLYWYRRVMGKEIKFLLHFVKESKQDESGMPNNRFLAERTGGTYSTLKVQPAELEDSGVYFCASSPSTDTQYFGPGTRLTVL.

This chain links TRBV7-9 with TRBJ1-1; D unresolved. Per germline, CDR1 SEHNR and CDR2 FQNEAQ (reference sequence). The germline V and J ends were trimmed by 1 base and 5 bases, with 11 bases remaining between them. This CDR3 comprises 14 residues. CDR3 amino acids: CASSLGVGATEAFF. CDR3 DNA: TGTGCCAGCAGCTTAGGGGTAGGAGCAACTGAAGCTTTCTTT. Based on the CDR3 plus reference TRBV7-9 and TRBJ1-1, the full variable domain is DTGVSQNPRHKITKRGQNVTFRCDPISEHNRLYWYRQTLGQGPEFLTYFQNEAQLEKSRLLSDRFSAERPKGSFSTLEIQRTEQGDSAMYLCASSLGVGATEAFFGQGTRLTVV.

The CDR3 DNA follows: TGCGCCAGCAGCTTCCTCCCGGCCTACAATGAGCAGTTCTTC. This gives the protein CASSFLPAYNEQFF. The V and J genes are TRBV5-1 and TRBJ2-1; D is uncertain. This CDR3 is 14 amino acids long. The ends were cut back, 2 bases at V and 2 bases at J, with 8 bases in the middle. Per the germline V gene, CDR1 is SGHRS and CDR2 is YFSETQ.

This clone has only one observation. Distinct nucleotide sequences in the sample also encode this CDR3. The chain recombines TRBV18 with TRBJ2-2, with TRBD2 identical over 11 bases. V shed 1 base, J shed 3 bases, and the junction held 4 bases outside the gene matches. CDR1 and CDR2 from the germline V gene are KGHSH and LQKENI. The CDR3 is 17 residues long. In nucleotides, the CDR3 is TGTGCCAGCTCACCACGTACTAGCGGGAGCGACACCGGGGAGCTGTTTTTT. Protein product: CASSPRTSGSDTGELFF.

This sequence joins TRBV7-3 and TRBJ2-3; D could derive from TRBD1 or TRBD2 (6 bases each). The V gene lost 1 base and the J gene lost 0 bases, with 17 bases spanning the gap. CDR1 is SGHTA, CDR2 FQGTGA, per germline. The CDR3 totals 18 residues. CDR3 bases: TGTGCCAGCAGCTTAAAAGGGGGGAGTTTCAGGAGCACAGATACGCAGTATTTT. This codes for CASSLKGGSFRSTDTQYF. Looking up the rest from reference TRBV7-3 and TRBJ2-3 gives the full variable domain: GAGVSQTPSNKVTEKGKYVELRCDPISGHTALYWYRQSLGQGPEFLIYFQGTGAADDSGLPNDRFFAVRPEGSVSTLKIQRTERGDSAVYLCASSLKGGSFRSTDTQYFGPGTRLTVL.